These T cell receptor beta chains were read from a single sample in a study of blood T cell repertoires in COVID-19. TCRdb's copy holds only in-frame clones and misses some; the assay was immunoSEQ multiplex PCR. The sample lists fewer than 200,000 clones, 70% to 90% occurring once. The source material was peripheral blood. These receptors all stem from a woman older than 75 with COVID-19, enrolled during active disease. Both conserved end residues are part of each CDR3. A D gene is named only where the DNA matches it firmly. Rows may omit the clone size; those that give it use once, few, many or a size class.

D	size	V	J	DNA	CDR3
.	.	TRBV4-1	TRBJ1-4	TGCGCCAGCAGCCAAGATGGACTCAGCTTCGAAAAACTGTTTTTT	CASSQDGLSFEKLFF
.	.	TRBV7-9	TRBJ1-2	TGTGCCAGCAGCTTAGCAGGGGAAGGGGTACTCTATGGCTACACCTTC	CASSLAGEGVLYGYTF
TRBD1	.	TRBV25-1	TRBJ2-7	TGTGCCAGCAGTGAAATGACAGGGGACGAGCAGTACTTC	CASSEMTGDEQYF
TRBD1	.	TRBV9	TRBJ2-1	TGTGCCAGCAGCGTAGACCGGGACAGTCGGCAGTTCTTC	CASSVDRDSRQFF
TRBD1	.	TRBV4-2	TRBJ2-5	TGTGCCAGCAGCCAAGGAGGGGACAGGGGCGAGACCCAGTACTTC	CASSQGGDRGETQYF
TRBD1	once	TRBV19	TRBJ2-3	TGTGCCAGTAGTCCAGACAGGGTAAGAGGGTGGACAGATACGCAGTATTTT	CASSPDRVRGWTDTQYF
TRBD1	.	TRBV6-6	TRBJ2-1	TGTGCCAGCAGGATAGGACAGGTGCCCTACAATGAGCAGTTCTTC	CASRIGQVPYNEQFF
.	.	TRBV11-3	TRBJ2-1	TGTGCCAGCAGTTCGGGACTTTACAATGAGCAGTTCTTC	CASSSGLYNEQFF
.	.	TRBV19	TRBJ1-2	TGTGCCAGTAGTATGACAGGCCTTTTCTATGGCTACACCTTC	CASSMTGLFYGYTF
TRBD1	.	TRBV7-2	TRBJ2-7	TGTGCCAGCAGCTCCGGGACAGGCCCCTACGAGCAGTACTTC	CASSSGTGPYEQYF
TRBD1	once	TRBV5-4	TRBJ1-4	TGTGCCAGCAGCCCGGCCGGGACAGGCAGTAATGAAAAACTGTTTTTT	CASSPAGTGSNEKLFF
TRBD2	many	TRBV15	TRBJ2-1	TGTGCCACCAGCTCCCAATTCCGGAGCGGGAGCGATGAGCAGTTCTTC	CATSSQFRSGSDEQFF
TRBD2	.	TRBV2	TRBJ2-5	TGTGCCAGCAGGCCTACTAGCGGGGGGATCCAAGAGACCCAGTACTTC	CASRPTSGGIQETQYF
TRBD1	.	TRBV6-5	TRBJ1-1	TGTGCCAGCAGTTACTTACAGGGGGCAGGCACTGAAGCTTTCTTT	CASSYLQGAGTEAFF
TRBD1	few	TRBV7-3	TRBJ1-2	TGTGCCAGCAGCCCAGGGACAGGGCCAGGTGGCTACACCTTC	CASSPGTGPGGYTF